Listed below are T cell receptor beta chains from one sample, sequenced in a study of CD8 T cells in ankylosing spondylitis. Using its own MiXCR run on the 5' RACE reads, TCRdb lists one record per CDR3 protein. The sample includes roughly 670,000 distinct CDR3 sequences, under 20% seen only once; the top ten take around 20%. Sequenced sample: blood, either unsorted or a sorted T cell fraction (not recorded which). The receptors here all came from a male donor with ankylosing spondylitis. CDR3s include the opening cysteine and the closing phenylalanine or tryptophan. The D gene is left open where the match is weak. The size of a clone is reported for some rows only, either as once, few or many, or as a class for expanded clones.

d_call	clone_size	j_call	v_call	cdr3_aa	cdr3_nt
.	many	TRBJ1-1	TRBV20-1	CSASWTENTEAFF	TGCAGTGCTAGTTGGACAGAGAACACTGAAGCTTTCTTT
.	many	TRBJ2-1	TRBV28	CASTSGGQLSSYNEQFF	TGTGCCAGCACGTCCGGGGGCCAGTTGAGCTCCTACAATGAGCAGTTCTTC
TRBD1	few	TRBJ1-2	TRBV5-1	CASSFTSSGDRHF	TGCGCCAGCAGCTTCACCTCTTCGGGGGACAGGCACTTC
.	.	TRBJ2-1	TRBV4-3	CASSQDRRSEYNEQFF	TGCGCCAGCAGCCAAGATCGGCGGAGTGAGTACAATGAGCAGTTCTTC
.	.	TRBJ2-7	TRBV5-1	CASSFGATYEQYF	TGCGCCAGCAGCTTCGGCGCTACCTACGAGCAGTACTTC
TRBD2	.	TRBJ2-1	TRBV6-5	CASSYGTSGRANEQFF	TGTGCCAGCAGTTACGGGACTAGCGGGAGAGCCAATGAGCAGTTCTTC
TRBD1	.	TRBJ2-5	TRBV5-1	CASSLVPGQQETQYF	TGCGCCAGCAGCCTCGTCCCGGGACAGCAAGAGACCCAGTACTTC
TRBD2	.	TRBJ2-3	TRBV10-2	CASSTRLAGGGNTDTQYF	TGCGCCAGCTCTACCCGACTAGCGGGGGGGGGAAACACAGATACGCAGTATTTT
.	few	TRBJ2-1	TRBV7-6	CASSLGLRNEQFF	TGTGCCAGCAGCTTAGGACTGAGAAATGAGCAGTTCTTC
TRBD2	.	TRBJ2-2	TRBV5-1	CASTHRLAGDLSGELFF	TGCGCCAGCACCCATCGACTAGCGGGAGATTTATCCGGGGAGCTGTTTTTT
.	few	TRBJ1-2	TRBV7-9	CASSPLTTYYGYTF	TGTGCCAGCAGCCCGCTAACGACTTACTATGGCTACACCTTC
TRBD2	few	TRBJ2-3	TRBV7-2	CASSLGAGGRDTQYF	TGTGCCAGCAGCTTAGGAGCGGGGGGGAGGGATACGCAGTATTTT
TRBD2	.	TRBJ2-1	TRBV27	CASSFPGGSGSDEQFF	TGTGCCAGCAGTTTCCCGGGTGGTAGCGGGAGCGATGAGCAGTTCTTC
.	.	TRBJ2-1	TRBV7-2	CASSSRQYNEQFF	TGTGCCAGCAGCTCCCGACAGTACAATGAGCAGTTCTTC
.	few	TRBJ2-5	TRBV7-2	CASSPPLKLQYF	TGTGCCAGCAGCCCTCCCCTTAAGCTCCAGTACTTC
.	few	TRBJ2-7	TRBV29-1	CSVLDSYEQYF	TGCAGCGTTTTAGACAGCTACGAGCAGTACTTC
.	.	TRBJ1-5	TRBV4-3	CASSVEPDYQPQHF	TGCGCCAGCAGCGTCGAGCCCGATTATCAGCCCCAGCATTTT
.	many	TRBJ1-3	TRBV27	CASMPGNSGNTIYF	TGTGCCAGCATGCCCGGCAACTCTGGAAACACCATATATTTT
TRBD1	.	TRBJ1-3	TRBV11-3	CASSPRNRGSGNTIYF	TGTGCCAGCAGCCCCCGAAACAGGGGCTCTGGAAACACCATATATTTT
.	few	TRBJ2-2	TRBV6-2/TRBV6-3	CASSYTGGELFF	TGTGCCAGCAGCTATACCGGGGGGGAGCTGTTTTTT
TRBD1	many	TRBJ1-3	TRBV20-1	CSASMTGSGNTIYF	TGCAGTGCAAGCATGACAGGGTCAGGAAACACCATATATTTT
TRBD2	many	TRBJ2-1	TRBV10-3	CAISESGLAGVNEQFF	TGTGCCATCAGTGAGTCGGGACTAGCGGGAGTTAATGAGCAGTTCTTC
TRBD1	few	TRBJ2-4	TRBV20-1	CSARELTGVGKNIQYF	TGCAGTGCTAGAGAACTAACAGGGGTTGGGAAAAACATTCAGTACTTC
TRBD1	.	TRBJ1-4	TRBV4-3	CASSQEGQGGEKLFF	TGCGCCAGCAGCCAAGAAGGGCAGGGGGGGGAAAAACTGTTTTTT
.	.	TRBJ1-4	TRBV6-5	CASSFRDTNEKLFF	TGTGCCAGCAGTTTCCGGGACACTAATGAAAAACTGTTTTTT
.	few	TRBJ2-5	TRBV20-1	CSATGPHGETQYF	TGCAGTGCTACGGGACCTCATGGGGAGACCCAGTACTTC
TRBD1	few	TRBJ2-1	TRBV18	CASSQTRGLNEQFF	TGTGCCAGCTCACAAACAAGGGGGCTTAATGAGCAGTTCTTC
.	many	TRBJ1-2	TRBV7-2	CASSLAGQPYGYTF	TGTGCCAGCAGCTTAGCGGGTCAGCCCTATGGCTACACCTTC
TRBD2	few	TRBJ2-1	TRBV4-3	CASSQEDADGTSNEQFF	TGCGCCAGCAGCCAGGAAGATGCAGACGGGACTAGTAATGAGCAGTTCTTC
TRBD2	.	TRBJ2-7	TRBV28	CASSFPVPSGRLLYEQYF	TGTGCCAGCAGTTTCCCCGTCCCTAGCGGGAGATTGTTGTACGAGCAGTACTTC
.	.	TRBJ2-7	TRBV24-1	CATSSPISYEQYF	TGTGCCACCAGTAGTCCTATCTCCTACGAGCAGTACTTC
.	.	TRBJ1-6	TRBV6-1	CASSGWDLSSYNSPLHF	TGTGCCAGCAGTGGCTGGGACCTTAGCTCCTATAATTCACCCCTCCACTTT
TRBD2	.	TRBJ2-3	TRBV13	CASSSAGDRTDTQYF	TGTGCCAGCAGCTCGGCGGGGGATAGGACAGATACGCAGTATTTT
TRBD2	.	TRBJ2-3	TRBV4-1	CASSLGGLAGTDTQYF	TGCGCCAGCAGCCTAGGGGGACTAGCGGGCACAGATACGCAGTATTTT
TRBD1	few	TRBJ1-4	TRBV20-1	CSARVGTVNEKLFF	TGCAGTGCTAGAGTCGGGACAGTAAATGAAAAACTGTTTTTT
.	.	TRBJ2-7	TRBV2	CASSVPQGGYEQYF	TGTGCCAGCAGTGTCCCTCAGGGTGGGTACGAGCAGTACTTC
.	few	TRBJ2-1	TRBV10-3	CAISEYPNNEQFF	TGTGCCATCAGTGAGTATCCAAACAATGAGCAGTTCTTC
TRBD1	few	TRBJ1-4	TRBV5-1	CASSFTGQGATNEKLFF	TGCGCCAGCAGCTTCACCGGACAGGGGGCAACTAATGAAAAACTGTTTTTT
.	.	TRBJ2-2	TRBV6-5	CASSYSTYDTGELFF	TGTGCCAGCAGTTACTCTACATACGACACCGGGGAGCTGTTTTTT
.	many	TRBJ1-5	TRBV20-1	CSASTAGNQPQHF	TGCAGTGCTTCGACAGCCGGCAATCAGCCCCAGCATTTT
TRBD2	.	TRBJ2-3	TRBV5-6	CASSPGTSGGYTQYF	TGTGCCAGCAGCCCAGGGACTAGCGGGGGGTATACGCAGTATTTT
.	few	TRBJ1-1	TRBV6-1	CASSPNTGGWNTEAFF	TGTGCCAGCAGCCCCAACACTGGGGGATGGAACACTGAAGCTTTCTTT
TRBD1	.	TRBJ2-7	TRBV15	CATSMGTGGYEQYF	TGTGCCACCAGCATGGGGACAGGGGGGTACGAGCAGTACTTC
.	.	TRBJ2-7	TRBV21-1	CASSNCDRPYEQYF	TGTGCCAGCAGCAACTGCGACAGGCCCTACGAGCAGTACTTC
.	.	TRBJ2-7	TRBV4-1	CASSQDQALSPYEQYF	TGCGCCAGCAGCCAAGATCAGGCCCTATCGCCGTACGAGCAGTACTTC
TRBD2	.	TRBJ2-3	TRBV10-3	CAISAGTSGRDTQYF	TGTGCCATCAGCGCCGGGACTAGCGGAAGGGATACGCAGTATTTT
.	.	TRBJ2-2	TRBV7-9	CASSLAAGTSTGELFF	TGTGCCAGCAGCTTAGCGGCCGGGACATCCACCGGGGAGCTGTTTTTT
TRBD2	few	TRBJ2-1	TRBV20-1	CSARDVLTSGSSYNEQFF	TGCAGTGCTAGAGACGTGTTGACTAGCGGGAGCTCCTACAATGAGCAGTTCTTC
.	.	TRBJ2-2	TRBV29-1	CSALKGTNTGELFF	TGCAGCGCCCTGAAAGGGACGAACACCGGGGAGCTGTTTTTT
.	.	TRBJ2-1	TRBV20-1	CSAGGYNEQFF	TGCAGTGCCGGGGGTTACAATGAGCAGTTCTTC
.	.	TRBJ2-7	TRBV6-2/TRBV6-3	CASNNYYEQYF	TGTGCCAGCAATAACTACTACGAGCAGTACTTC
TRBD2	.	TRBJ2-1	TRBV20-1	CSALSGTSGLNEQFF	TGCAGTGCATTATCCGGGACTAGCGGCCTTAATGAGCAGTTCTTC
.	few	TRBJ1-1	TRBV5-6	CASSLLLVQGNTEAFF	TGTGCCAGCAGCTTATTATTGGTACAGGGGAACACTGAAGCTTTCTTT